The 26 T cell receptor beta chains given below trace back to one sample, sequenced in a study of blood T cell repertoires in COVID-19. Sequencing was performed with immunoSEQ multiplex PCR; in TCRdb, only in-frame clones are kept and a portion is missing. The sample comprises roughly 230,000 clones, around 83% of which are singletons, and roughly 8.7% rests with the top ten. Specimen: peripheral blood. The receptors were gathered from a man aged 40-49 years with active or convalescent COVID-19.

The chain employs TRBV2 and TRBJ2-5; 7 bases align to TRBD2. The V gene end was trimmed by 6 bases and the J gene end by 4 bases; junction bases not matched to a gene: 5. The CDR3 consists of 13 residues. Germline V gene data show CDR1 as SNHLY and CDR2 as FYNNEI. CDR3: CASREWGGETQYF. Written as DNA, the CDR3 is TGTGCCAGCAGGGAGTGGGGGGGAGAGACCCAGTACTTC.

V and J are TRBV19 and TRBJ2-5; D might be TRBD1 (5 bases). V lost 0 bases and J 2 bases, leaving 13 bases between the germline ends. The CDR3 runs to 16 residues. CDR1 is LNHDA, CDR2 SQIVND, per germline (reference sequence). The chain's CDR3 is CASSIEGAALQETQYF. Written as DNA, the CDR3 is TGTGCCAGTAGTATAGAAGGGGCAGCGTTACAAGAGACCCAGTACTTC.

The CDR3 sequence: CASSQGIAAGQGGEAFF. CDR3 sequence (DNA): TGTGCCAGCAGCCAAGGGATCGCGGCGGGACAGGGCGGTGAAGCTTTCTTT. The V and J genes are TRBV4-2 and TRBJ1-1; TRBD1 agrees at 9 bases. V gave up 1 base and J gave up 7 bases; unmatched junction bases: 13. CDR1 and CDR2 from the germline V gene are LGHNA and YNFKEQ. The CDR3 has 17 residues.

The chain joins TRBV19 to TRBJ2-4; TRBD1 might be the D (5 bases). V lost 9 bases, J lost 2 bases, and 14 bases lay in between. Germline V lookup: CDR1 LNHDA, CDR2 SQIVND (reference sequence). This CDR3 comprises 14 residues. DNA for the CDR3: TGTGCCAGCGAAGGTCCAGGGTCCAAAAACATTCAGTACTTC. Amino acid sequence: CASEGPGSKNIQYF.

This chain uses TRBV11-3 with TRBJ2-2; D is possibly TRBD2 (6 bases). Germline V lookup: CDR1 SGHNT, CDR2 YENEEA. This CDR3 comprises 16 residues. V was cut by 5 bases and J by 0 bases, with 13 bases left in between. CDR3 DNA: TGTGCCAGCAGCGATGCGGGACGGGCGAACACCGGGGAGCTGTTTTTT. Translated, it gives CASSDAGRANTGELFF.

The chain is built from TRBV5-8 and TRBJ2-2; 7 nucleotides align to TRBD2. J gave up 9 bases and V 4 bases, and 9 bases lay outside the gene matches. Looked up from germline, CDR1 is SGHTS and CDR2 is YDEGEE. The CDR3 extends over 14 amino acids. This CDR3 reads CASSPAWGGWELFF. CDR3 DNA: TGTGCCAGCAGCCCCGCATGGGGGGGTTGGGAGCTGTTTTTT. The full variable domain, in which reference TRBV5-8 and TRBJ2-2 provide the parts outside the CDR3, is EAGVTQSPTHLIKTRGQQATLRCSPISGHTSVYWYQQALGLGLQFLLWYDEGEERNRGNFPPRFSGRQFPNYSSELNVNALELEDSALYLCASSPAWGGWELFFGEGSRLTVL.

This chain joins TRBV6-5 and TRBJ1-2, with 7 bases identical to TRBD1. V dropped 4 bases and J dropped 5; count of bases not matched to a gene: 7. Germline CDR1 reads MNHEY; CDR2 reads SVGAGI. The CDR3 loop spans 14 amino acids. CDR3 loop: CASSFGTATYGYTF. In DNA form, the CDR3 reads TGTGCCAGCAGTTTTGGGACAGCTACGTATGGCTACACCTTC.

The chain combines TRBV30 with TRBJ2-1, with D perhaps matching TRBD2 (6 bases). V was cut by 1 base and J by 4 bases, with 8 bases left in between. The germline CDR1 and CDR2 sequences are GTSNPN and SVGIG (reference sequence). This CDR3 is built from 13 residues. The CDR3 sequence: CAWSGRGYNEQFF. DNA of the CDR3: TGTGCCTGGAGTGGGCGGGGATACAATGAGCAGTTCTTC.

This clone was seen a few times. The chain recombines TRBV7-9 with TRBJ2-3; D gene unclear. This CDR3 has 15 residues. CDR1 is SEHNR, CDR2 FQNEAQ, per germline (reference sequence). Trimming pared 0 bases from V and 4 bases from J, leaving 11 bases between. The CDR3 nucleotides are TGTGCCAGCAGCTTAGCGGTCTACCGATCAGATACGCAGTATTTT. Translation: CASSLAVYRSDTQYF.

The CDR3 is CASSSRDRHSTRGYTF. In nucleotides, the CDR3 is TGTGCCAGCAGCTCAAGGGACAGGCATTCAACACGAGGCTACACCTTC. This rearrangement joins TRBV7-2 to TRBJ1-2; 8 bases map to TRBD1. V gave up 4 bases and J gave up 8 bases; unmatched junction bases: 15. This CDR3 has 16 amino acids. In germline, CDR1 is SGHTA, CDR2 FQGNSA. The full variable domain, completed using reference TRBV7-2 and TRBJ1-2, is GAGVSQSPSNKVTEKGKDVELRCDPISGHTALYWYRQSLGQGLEFLIYFQGNSAPDKSGLPSDRFSAERTGGSVSTLTIQRTQQEDSAVYLCASSSRDRHSTRGYTFGSGTRLTVV.

This CDR3 reads CASSPLAGLGNEQFF. The CDR3 DNA is TGTGCCAGCAGTCCTCTAGCGGGGCTGGGCAATGAGCAGTTCTTC. The chain is built from TRBV2 and TRBJ2-1; 9 bases match TRBD2. The germline V gene has CDR1 SNHLY and CDR2 FYNNEI. The CDR3 is 15 residues long. The junction had 8 bases not matched to a gene; V was cut back by 5 bases and J by 6 bases. Supplemented by reference TRBV2 and TRBJ2-1, the full variable domain reads EPEVTQTPSHQVTQMGQEVILRCVPISNHLYFYWYRQILGQKVEFLVSFYNNEISEKSEIFDDQFSVERPDGSNFTLKIRSTKLEDSAMYFCASSPLAGLGNEQFFGPGTRLTVL.

This chain joins TRBV27 and TRBJ2-3, with D possibly being TRBD2 (6 bases). This CDR3 spans 15 amino acids. The germline V and J ends were trimmed by 3 bases and 4 bases, with 14 bases remaining between them. Germline V gene lookup returns CDR1 MNHEY and CDR2 SMNVEV (reference sequence). In DNA form, the CDR3 reads TGTGCCAGCAGTTTCCGGCGGGGCCCGCCAGATACGCAGTATTTT. Encoded protein: CASSFRRGPPDTQYF.

This chain connects TRBV30 to TRBJ2-4, with 12 bases fitting TRBD1. There are 16 residues in the CDR3. Germline CDR1 GTSNPN, CDR2 SVGIG (reference sequence). The trim removed 0 bases at V and 6 bases at J, leaving 6 bases unmatched. The CDR3 loop is CAWSVSGQGARNIQYF. CDR3 DNA sequence: TGTGCCTGGAGTGTATCGGGACAGGGGGCAAGAAACATTCAGTACTTC.

The rearrangement links TRBV15 to TRBJ2-5; possibly TRBD1 for D (6 bases). The V gene lost 0 bases and the J gene lost 5 bases, with 10 bases spanning the gap. The length of the CDR3 is 14 residues. Germline loops: CDR1 LNHNV, CDR2 YYDKDF (reference sequence). Here the CDR3 reads CATSRDRGSETQYF. The CDR3 DNA is TGTGCCACCAGCAGAGACAGGGGTAGCGAGACCCAGTACTTC.

For this clone: The sample carries other DNA sequences with the same CDR3. The V and J genes are TRBV30 and TRBJ2-5; D unresolved. The CDR3 consists of 12 residues. V shed 1 base and J shed 1 base, with 4 bases lying between them. Germline assignment: CDR1 GTSNPN and CDR2 SVGIG (reference sequence). The CDR3 DNA is TGTGCCTGGAGTGAGAGCCAAGAGACCCAGTACTTC. Its translation: CAWSESQETQYF.

The chain links TRBV4-1 to TRBJ2-6; D possibly corresponds to TRBD1 (6 bases). CDR3 length: 16 amino acids. Germline V lookup: CDR1 MGHRA, CDR2 YSYEKL. Trimming took off 1 base at V and 2 bases at J, with 9 bases between the two ends. The CDR3 nucleotides read TGCGCCAGCAGCCAAGCCCCAGGGGCTGGGGCCAACGTCCTGACTTTC. Protein product: CASSQAPGAGANVLTF.

The chain links TRBV4-1 to TRBJ1-1, with D possibly TRBD1 on 6 matching bases. Germline V CDR1 and CDR2: MGHRA, YSYEKL. The CDR3 is 16 residues long. V dropped 2 bases and J dropped 1 base, with 14 bases sitting between them. The CDR3 reads CASSQSPGQRNTEAFF. The CDR3 DNA is TGCGCCAGCAGCCAATCCCCCGGACAGAGGAACACTGAAGCTTTCTTT.

This chain links TRBV9 with TRBJ2-2; D is unclear. CDR3 size: 16 residues. The germline gives CDR1 SGDLS, CDR2 YYNGEE. V lost 0 bases and J lost 0, with 9 bases in between. The CDR3 region has the DNA TGTGCCAGCAGCGTAGGTGTATCAGCGAACACCGGGGAGCTGTTTTTT. It codes for CASSVGVSANTGELFF.

The chain couples TRBV24-1 to TRBJ2-1; 9 nucleotides agree with TRBD1. The CDR3 is 17 amino acids. CDR1 and CDR2 (germline): KGHDR, SFDVKD. The V and J ends lost 0 bases and 4 bases, in that order; junction bases with no gene match: 6. CDR3 in DNA: TGTGCCACCAGTGATTTGGCCCCGGGACAGGGATACAATGAGCAGTTCTTC. It codes for CATSDLAPGQGYNEQFF.

This chain joins TRBV27 and TRBJ1-2; D unclear. Germline V gives CDR1 MNHEY, CDR2 SMNVEV (reference sequence). The CDR3 is made up of 15 amino acids. Trimming stripped 2 bases from V and 4 bases from J, with 14 bases between. The CDR3 protein is CASSLVGHGSYGYTF. The CDR3 DNA is TGTGCCAGCAGTTTAGTTGGGCACGGCAGCTATGGCTACACCTTC.

The chain couples TRBV20-1 to TRBJ2-7, with TRBD2 identical over 11 bases. V gave up 3 bases and J gave up 1 base; unmatched junction bases: 8. The CDR3 is made up of 16 amino acids. Germline CDR1 reads DFQATT; CDR2 reads SNEGSKA (reference sequence). CDR3 in DNA: TGCAGTGCTAGTAACCTAGCGGGAGGCCTTTCCTACGAGCAGTACTTC. Residues: CSASNLAGGLSYEQYF.

The rearrangement links TRBV14 to TRBJ1-1; TRBD1 matches 10 bases. The CDR3 contains 15 residues. V lost 0 bases to trimming and J lost 6 bases; unmatched junction nucleotides: 4. CDR1 is SGHDN and CDR2 is FVKESK in the germline V gene. The CDR3 nucleotides are TGTGCCAGCAGCCAAGACGGGACAGGGGCCTCTGAAGCTTTCTTT. Protein product: CASSQDGTGASEAFF.

This rearrangement joins TRBV6-5 to TRBJ1-5, with D possibly matching TRBD1 (5 bases). In germline, CDR1 is MNHEY, CDR2 SVGAGI. The CDR3 spans 14 residues. Between the trimmed V and J ends, which lost 2 bases and 6 bases, there was a span of 11 bases. The CDR3, as DNA: TGTGCCAGCAGTTACGACTCAAGGGGTCAGCCCCAGCATTTT. Translation gives CASSYDSRGQPQHF.

The chain is built from TRBV3-1 (or the pseudogene TRBV3-2) and TRBJ2-4; 11 nucleotides agree with TRBD2. The V segment lost 3 bases and the J segment 7 bases; nucleotides outside the gene matches: 8. CDR3 size: 16 residues. The germline gives CDR1 LGHDT, CDR2 YNNKEL (reference sequence). The CDR3 bases are TGTGCCAGCAGCCAGGTAGCGGGAGGGGGGTCCAACATTCAGTACTTC. Its translation: CASSQVAGGGSNIQYF.

In its sample, this clone was seen many times. CDR3 in amino acids: CASSRTGGSKNIQYF. The CDR3 DNA reads as TGTGCCAGCAGTAGAACAGGGGGCTCCAAAAACATTCAGTACTTC. This chain connects TRBV7-9 to TRBJ2-4; TRBD1 agrees at 9 bases. The germline CDR1 and CDR2 sequences are SEHNR and FQNEAQ (reference sequence). Trimming removed 6 bases from V and 2 bases from J; junction bases left unmatched: 5. This CDR3 contains 15 residues.

This clone was counted a single time. This chain links TRBV10-3 with TRBJ1-2; 9 bases are a match to TRBD1. V trimming: 8 bases; J trimming: 4 bases; junction bases outside the gene matches: 5. Germline V gene sequence: CDR1 ENHRY, CDR2 SYGVKD. The CDR3 totals 13 residues. CDR3 amino acids: CAIGPGQGYGYTF. The DNA of the CDR3 is TGTGCCATCGGGCCGGGACAGGGCTATGGCTACACCTTC.